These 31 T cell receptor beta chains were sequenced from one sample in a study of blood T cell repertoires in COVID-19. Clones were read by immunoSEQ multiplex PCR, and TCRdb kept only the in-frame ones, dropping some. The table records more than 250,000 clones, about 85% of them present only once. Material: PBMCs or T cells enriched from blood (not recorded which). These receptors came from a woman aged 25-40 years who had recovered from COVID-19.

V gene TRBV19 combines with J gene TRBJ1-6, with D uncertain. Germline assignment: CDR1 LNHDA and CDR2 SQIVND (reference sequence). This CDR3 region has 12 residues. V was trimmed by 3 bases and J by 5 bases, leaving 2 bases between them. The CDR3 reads CASSINNSPLHF. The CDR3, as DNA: TGTGCCAGTAGTATTAATAATTCACCCCTCCACTTT.

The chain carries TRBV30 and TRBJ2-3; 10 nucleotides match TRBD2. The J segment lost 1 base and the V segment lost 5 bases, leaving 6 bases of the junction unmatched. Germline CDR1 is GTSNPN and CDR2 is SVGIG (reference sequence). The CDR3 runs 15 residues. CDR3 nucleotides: TGTGCCTGGGAATACGGACTAGCGGGCACAGATACGCAGTATTTT. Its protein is CAWEYGLAGTDTQYF.

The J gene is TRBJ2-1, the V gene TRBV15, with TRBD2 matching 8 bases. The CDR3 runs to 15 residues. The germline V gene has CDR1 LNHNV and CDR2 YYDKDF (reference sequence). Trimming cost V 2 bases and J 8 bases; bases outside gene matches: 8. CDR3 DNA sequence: TGTGCCACCAGCAGACCCACCGCGCGGGGGGATGAGCAGTTCTTC. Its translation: CATSRPTARGDEQFF.

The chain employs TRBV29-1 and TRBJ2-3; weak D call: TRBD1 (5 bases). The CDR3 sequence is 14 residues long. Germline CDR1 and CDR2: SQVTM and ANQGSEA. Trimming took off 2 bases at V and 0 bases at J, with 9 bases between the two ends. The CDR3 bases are TGCAGCGTTGAAAGGGGTACTAGCACAGATACGCAGTATTTT. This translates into CSVERGTSTDTQYF.

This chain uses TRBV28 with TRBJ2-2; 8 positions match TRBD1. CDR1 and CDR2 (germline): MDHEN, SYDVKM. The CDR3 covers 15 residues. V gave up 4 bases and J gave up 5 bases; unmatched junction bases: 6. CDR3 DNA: TGTGCCAGCAGTTCGCAGGGGGCGCGGACCGGGGAGCTGTTTTTT. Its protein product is CASSSQGARTGELFF. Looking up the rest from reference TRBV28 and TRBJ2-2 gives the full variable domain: DVKVTQSSRYLVKRTGEKVFLECVQDMDHENMFWYRQDPGLGLRLIYFSYDVKMKEKGDIPEGYSVSREKKERFSLILESASTNQTSMYLCASSSQGARTGELFFGEGSRLTVL.

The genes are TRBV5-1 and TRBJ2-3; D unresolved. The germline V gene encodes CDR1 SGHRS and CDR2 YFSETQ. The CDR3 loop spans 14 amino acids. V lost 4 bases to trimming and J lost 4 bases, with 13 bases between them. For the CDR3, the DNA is TGCGCCAGCAGCAAGTTAGCAAATGCAGATACGCAGTATTTT. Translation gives CASSKLANADTQYF.

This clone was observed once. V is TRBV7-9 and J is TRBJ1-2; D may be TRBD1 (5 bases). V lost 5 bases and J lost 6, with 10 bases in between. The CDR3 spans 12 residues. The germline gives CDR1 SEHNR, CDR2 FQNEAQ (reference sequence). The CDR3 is CASSAQGDGYTF. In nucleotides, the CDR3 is TGTGCCAGCAGCGCTCAAGGGGATGGCTACACCTTC.

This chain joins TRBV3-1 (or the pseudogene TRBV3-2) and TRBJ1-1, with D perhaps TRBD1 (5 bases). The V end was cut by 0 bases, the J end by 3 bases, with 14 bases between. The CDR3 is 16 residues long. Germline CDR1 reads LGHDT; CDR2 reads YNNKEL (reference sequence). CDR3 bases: TGTGCCAGCAGCCAAGATGGCGGGGCCAGGGACACTGAAGCTTTCTTT. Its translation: CASSQDGGARDTEAFF.

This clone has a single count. CDR3 protein: CASSESRRGFGYTF. The DNA for the CDR3 is TGTGCCAGCAGTGAATCTCGGCGCGGATTTGGCTACACCTTC. The chain recombines TRBV2 with TRBJ1-2; D is unresolved. Germline values: CDR1 SNHLY, CDR2 FYNNEI. Trimming pared 2 bases from V and 7 bases from J, leaving 14 bases between. The CDR3 runs to 14 residues.

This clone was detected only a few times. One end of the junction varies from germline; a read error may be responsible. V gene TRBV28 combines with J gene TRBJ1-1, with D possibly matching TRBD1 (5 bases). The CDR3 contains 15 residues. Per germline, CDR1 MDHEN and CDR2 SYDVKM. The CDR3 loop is CASFGPGVLDTEAFF. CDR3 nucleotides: TGCGCCTCATTCGGACCGGGGGTTCTAGACACTGAAGCTTTCTTT.

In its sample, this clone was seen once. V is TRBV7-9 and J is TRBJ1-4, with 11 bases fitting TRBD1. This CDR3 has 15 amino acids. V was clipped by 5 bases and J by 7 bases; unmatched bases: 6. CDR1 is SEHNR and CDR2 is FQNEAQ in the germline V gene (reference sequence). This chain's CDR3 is CASSARTGGGEKLFF. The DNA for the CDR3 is TGTGCCAGCAGCGCAAGGACAGGGGGCGGTGAAAAACTGTTTTTT.

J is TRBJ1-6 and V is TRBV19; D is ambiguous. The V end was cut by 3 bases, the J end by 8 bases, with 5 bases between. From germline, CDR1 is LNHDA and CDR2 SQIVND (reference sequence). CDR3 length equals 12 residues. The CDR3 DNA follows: TGTGCCAGTAGTATTGGAGATTCACCCCTCCACTTT. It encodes CASSIGDSPLHF.

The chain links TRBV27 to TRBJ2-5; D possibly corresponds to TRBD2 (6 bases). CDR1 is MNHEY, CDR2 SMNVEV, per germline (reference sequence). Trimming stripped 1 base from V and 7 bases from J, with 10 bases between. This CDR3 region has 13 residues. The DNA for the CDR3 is TGTGCCAGCAGTTTATATAGCGGAGGGACCCAGTACTTC. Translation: CASSLYSGGTQYF.

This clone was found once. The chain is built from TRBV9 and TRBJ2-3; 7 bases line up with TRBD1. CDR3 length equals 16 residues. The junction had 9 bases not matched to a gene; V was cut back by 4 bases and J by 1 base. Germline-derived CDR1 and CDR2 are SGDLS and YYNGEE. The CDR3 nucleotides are TGTGCCAGCAGCCCCCGACAGGGAAGTGGCACAGATACGCAGTATTTT. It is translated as CASSPRQGSGTDTQYF.

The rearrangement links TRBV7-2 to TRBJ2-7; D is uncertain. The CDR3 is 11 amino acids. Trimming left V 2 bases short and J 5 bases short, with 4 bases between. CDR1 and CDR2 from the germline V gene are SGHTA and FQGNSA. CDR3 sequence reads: CASSLLDEQYF. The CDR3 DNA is TGTGCCAGCAGCTTATTAGACGAGCAGTACTTC.

The CDR3 sequence is CASRSEKRGNRNTGELFF. The CDR3, as DNA: TGCGCCAGCAGAAGTGAGAAGCGGGGGAACCGGAACACCGGGGAGCTGTTTTTT. This chain joins TRBV5-1 and TRBJ2-2; TRBD2 aligns across 8 bases. Germline values: CDR1 SGHRS, CDR2 YFSETQ. The CDR3 consists of 18 residues. After removal of 5 bases from V and 1 base from J, the junction contained 13 bases not matched to a gene.

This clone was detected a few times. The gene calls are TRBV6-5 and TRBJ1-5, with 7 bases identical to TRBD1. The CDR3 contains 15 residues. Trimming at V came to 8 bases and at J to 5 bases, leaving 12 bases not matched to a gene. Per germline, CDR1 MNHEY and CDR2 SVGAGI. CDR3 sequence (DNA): TGTGCCAGCCGTCCCGGGACAGCCTTATATCAGCCCCAGCATTTT. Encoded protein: CASRPGTALYQPQHF.

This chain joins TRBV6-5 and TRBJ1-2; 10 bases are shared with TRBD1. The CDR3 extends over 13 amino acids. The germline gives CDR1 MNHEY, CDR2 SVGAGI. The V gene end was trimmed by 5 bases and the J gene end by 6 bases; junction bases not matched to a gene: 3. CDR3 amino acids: CASSQGTGDGYTF. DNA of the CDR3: TGTGCCAGCAGTCAGGGGACAGGGGATGGCTACACCTTC.

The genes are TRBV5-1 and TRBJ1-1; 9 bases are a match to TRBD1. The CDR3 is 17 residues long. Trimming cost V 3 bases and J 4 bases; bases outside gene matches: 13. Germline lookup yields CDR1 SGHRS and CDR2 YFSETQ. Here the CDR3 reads CASSSQGAPSLSTEAFF. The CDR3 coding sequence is TGCGCCAGCAGCTCACAGGGGGCGCCGTCGTTGTCCACTGAAGCTTTCTTT.

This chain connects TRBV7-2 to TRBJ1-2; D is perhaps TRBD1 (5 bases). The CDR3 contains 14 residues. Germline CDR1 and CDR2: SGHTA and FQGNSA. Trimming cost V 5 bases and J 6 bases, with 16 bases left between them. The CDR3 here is CASSTRQGSHGYTF. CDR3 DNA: TGTGCCAGCAGCACCCGGCAGGGATCGCATGGCTACACCTTC.

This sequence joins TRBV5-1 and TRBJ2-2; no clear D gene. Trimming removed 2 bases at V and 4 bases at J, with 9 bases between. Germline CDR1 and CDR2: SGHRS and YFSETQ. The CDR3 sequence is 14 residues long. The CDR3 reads CASSFERGTGELFF. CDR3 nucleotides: TGCGCCAGCAGCTTTGAGCGAGGCACCGGGGAGCTGTTTTTT.

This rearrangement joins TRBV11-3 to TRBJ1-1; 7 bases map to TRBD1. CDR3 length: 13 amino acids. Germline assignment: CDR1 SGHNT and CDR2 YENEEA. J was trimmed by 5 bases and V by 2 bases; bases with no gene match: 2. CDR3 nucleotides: TGTGCCAGCAGCTTAACAGGGGAAACTGAAGCTTTCTTT. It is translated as CASSLTGETEAFF.

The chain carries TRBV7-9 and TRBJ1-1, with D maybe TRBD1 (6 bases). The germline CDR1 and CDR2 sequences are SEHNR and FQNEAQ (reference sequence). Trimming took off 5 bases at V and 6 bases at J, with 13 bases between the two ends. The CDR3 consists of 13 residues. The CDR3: CASSRGEVAEAFF. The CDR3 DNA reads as TGTGCCAGCAGCAGGGGGGAGGTCGCTGAAGCTTTCTTT.

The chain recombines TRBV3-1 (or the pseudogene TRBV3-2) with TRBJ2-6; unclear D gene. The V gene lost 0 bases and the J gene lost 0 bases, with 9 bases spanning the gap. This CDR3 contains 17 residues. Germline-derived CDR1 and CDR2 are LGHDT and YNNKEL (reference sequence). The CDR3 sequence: CASSQDSRSSGANVLTF. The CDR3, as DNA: TGTGCCAGCAGCCAAGATTCGAGGTCCTCTGGGGCCAACGTCCTGACTTTC.

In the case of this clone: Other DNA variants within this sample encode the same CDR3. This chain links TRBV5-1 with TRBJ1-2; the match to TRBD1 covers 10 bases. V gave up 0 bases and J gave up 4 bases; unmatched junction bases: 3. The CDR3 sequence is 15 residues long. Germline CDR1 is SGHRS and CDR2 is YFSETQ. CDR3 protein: CASSLGTGGAYGYTF. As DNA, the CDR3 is TGCGCCAGCAGCTTGGGGACAGGGGGAGCCTATGGCTACACCTTC. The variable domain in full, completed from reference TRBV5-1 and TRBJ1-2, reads KAGVTQTPRYLIKTRGQQVTLSCSPISGHRSVSWYQQTPGQGLQFLFEYFSETQRNKGNFPGRFSGRQFSNSRSEMNVSTLELGDSALYLCASSLGTGGAYGYTFGSGTRLTVV.

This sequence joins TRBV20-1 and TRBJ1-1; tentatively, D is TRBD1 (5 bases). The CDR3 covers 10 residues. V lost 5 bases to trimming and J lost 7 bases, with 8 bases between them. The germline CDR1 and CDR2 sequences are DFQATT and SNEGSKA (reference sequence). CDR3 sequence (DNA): TGCAGTGCTGGGGGGAATGAAGCTTTCTTT. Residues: CSAGGNEAFF.

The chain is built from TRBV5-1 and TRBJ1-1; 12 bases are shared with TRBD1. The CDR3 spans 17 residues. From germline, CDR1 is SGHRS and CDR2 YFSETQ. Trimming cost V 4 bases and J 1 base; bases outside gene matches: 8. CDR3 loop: CASSQGQGAGKNTEAFF. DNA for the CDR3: TGCGCCAGCAGCCAGGGACAGGGGGCCGGGAAGAACACTGAAGCTTTCTTT.

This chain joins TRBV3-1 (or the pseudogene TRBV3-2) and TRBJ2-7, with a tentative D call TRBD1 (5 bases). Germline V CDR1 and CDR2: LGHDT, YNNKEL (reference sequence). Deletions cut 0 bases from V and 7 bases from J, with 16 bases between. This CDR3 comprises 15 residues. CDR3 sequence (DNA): TGTGCCAGCAGCCAAGAATGGGGCAGCCCCGGAGAGCAGTACTTC. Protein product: CASSQEWGSPGEQYF.

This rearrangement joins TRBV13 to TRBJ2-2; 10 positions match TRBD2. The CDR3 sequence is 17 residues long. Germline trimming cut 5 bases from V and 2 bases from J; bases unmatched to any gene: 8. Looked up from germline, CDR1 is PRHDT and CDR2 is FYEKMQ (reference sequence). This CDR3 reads CASSAPLAGANTGELFF. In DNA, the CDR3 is TGTGCCAGCAGCGCCCCCCTAGCGGGGGCCAACACCGGGGAGCTGTTTTTT.

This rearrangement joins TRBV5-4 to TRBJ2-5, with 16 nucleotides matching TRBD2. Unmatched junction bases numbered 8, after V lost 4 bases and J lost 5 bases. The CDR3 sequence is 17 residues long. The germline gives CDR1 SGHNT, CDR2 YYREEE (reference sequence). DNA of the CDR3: TGTGCCAGCAGCACGGGACTAGCGGGGGGGCCACGTGAGACCCAGTACTTC. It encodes CASSTGLAGGPRETQYF.

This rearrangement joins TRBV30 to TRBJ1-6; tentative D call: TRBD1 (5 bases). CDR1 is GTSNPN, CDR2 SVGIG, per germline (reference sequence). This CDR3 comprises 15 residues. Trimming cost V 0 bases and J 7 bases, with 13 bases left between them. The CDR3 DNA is TGTGCCTGGAGTGTAGCAGGGTCGAGAAATTCACCCCTCCACTTT. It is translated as CAWSVAGSRNSPLHF.